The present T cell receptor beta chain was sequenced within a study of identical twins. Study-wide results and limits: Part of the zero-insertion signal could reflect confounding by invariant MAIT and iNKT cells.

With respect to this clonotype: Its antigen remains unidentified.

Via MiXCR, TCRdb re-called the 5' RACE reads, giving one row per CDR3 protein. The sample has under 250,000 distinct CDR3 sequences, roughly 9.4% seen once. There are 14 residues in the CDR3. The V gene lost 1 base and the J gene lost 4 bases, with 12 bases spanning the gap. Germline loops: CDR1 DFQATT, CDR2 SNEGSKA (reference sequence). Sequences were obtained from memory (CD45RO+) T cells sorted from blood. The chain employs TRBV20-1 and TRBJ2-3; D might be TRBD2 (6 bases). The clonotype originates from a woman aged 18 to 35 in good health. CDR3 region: CSARAEGLPDTQYF. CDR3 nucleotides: TGCAGTGCTAGAGCCGAGGGACTTCCAGATACGCAGTATTTT.